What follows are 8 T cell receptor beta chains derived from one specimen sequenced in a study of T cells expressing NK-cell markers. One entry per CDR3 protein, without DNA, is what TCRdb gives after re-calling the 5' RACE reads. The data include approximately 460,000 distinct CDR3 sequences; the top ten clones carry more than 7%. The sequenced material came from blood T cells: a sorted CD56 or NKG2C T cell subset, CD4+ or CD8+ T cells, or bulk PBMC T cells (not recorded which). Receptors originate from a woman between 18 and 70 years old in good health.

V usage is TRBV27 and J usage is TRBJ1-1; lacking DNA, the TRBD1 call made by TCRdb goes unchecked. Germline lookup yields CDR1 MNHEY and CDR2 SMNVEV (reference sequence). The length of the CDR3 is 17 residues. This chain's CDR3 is CASSFVTPRGANTEAFF.

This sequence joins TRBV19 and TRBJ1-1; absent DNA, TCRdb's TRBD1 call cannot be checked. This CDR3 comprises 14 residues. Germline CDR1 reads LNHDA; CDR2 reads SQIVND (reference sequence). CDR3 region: CAIARDRRGTEAFF.

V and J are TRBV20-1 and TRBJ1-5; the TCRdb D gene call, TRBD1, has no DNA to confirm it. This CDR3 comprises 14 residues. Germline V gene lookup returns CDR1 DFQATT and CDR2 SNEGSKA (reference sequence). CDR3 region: CSARHRGMDQPQHF.

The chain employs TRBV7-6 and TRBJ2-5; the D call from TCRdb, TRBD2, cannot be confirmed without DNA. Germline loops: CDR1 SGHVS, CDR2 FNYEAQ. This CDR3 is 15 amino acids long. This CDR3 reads CASSLWGDPRETQYF.

The CDR3 sequence is CASSYSSLGGGTGELFF. This rearrangement joins TRBV6-5 to TRBJ2-2; the D gene TCRdb calls, TRBD2, cannot be checked with no DNA. CDR1 is MNHEY, CDR2 SVGAGI, per germline. The CDR3 is made up of 17 amino acids.

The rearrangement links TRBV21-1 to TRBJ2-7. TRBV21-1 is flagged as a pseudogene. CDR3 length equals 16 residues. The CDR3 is CASSKEDQDPGYEQYF.

CDR3 in amino acids: CASSLRDRVISSTDTQYF. The chain has TRBV5-1 and TRBJ2-3; TCRdb's D gene call, TRBD1, goes unchecked for lack of DNA. Germline V gives CDR1 SGHRS, CDR2 YFSETQ. The CDR3 has 18 residues.

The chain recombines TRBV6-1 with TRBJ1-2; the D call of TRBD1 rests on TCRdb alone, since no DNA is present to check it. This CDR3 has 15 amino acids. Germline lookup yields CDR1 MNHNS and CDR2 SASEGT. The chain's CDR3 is CASNGQGAGDYGYTF.